Detailed here is one T cell receptor beta chain. Its antigen remains unknown. These data come from a study of monozygotic twins with cystic fibrosis. Study-level points and caveats: Nucleotide-identical clonotype sharing was significantly higher within monozygotic CF twin pairs than between unrelated CF individuals. Co-twins had the most similar V usage for 13 of 16 pairs, J for 8. The repertoire was suggested to be naive-dominated, clonality median approximately 0.0098. In this small cohort, shared CDR3 numbers showed no association with age, concordance or disease severity.

Only in-frame clones appear in the TCRdb table, and some are missing; sequencing was by immunoSEQ multiplex PCR. There are 12,000 to 15,000 clones in the sample; 80% to 90% occur only once, and approximately 0.7% lies in the top ten. The sequencing input was blood. The receptor's source is a boy younger than 18 with cystic fibrosis.

The CDR3 coding sequence is TGTGCCAGCAGAGCGACGGAAAGCTCCTACAATGAGCAGTTCTTC. Its protein is CASRATESSYNEQFF. The chain uses TRBV2 and TRBJ2-1; D not resolved. CDR3 length: 15 amino acids. The V end was cut by 6 bases, the J end by 0 bases, with 12 bases between. Germline CDR1 reads SNHLY; CDR2 reads FYNNEI. The whole variable domain, remainder taken from reference TRBV2 and TRBJ2-1, is EPEVTQTPSHQVTQMGQEVILRCVPISNHLYFYWYRQILGQKVEFLVSFYNNEISEKSEIFDDQFSVERPDGSNFTLKIRSTKLEDSAMYFCASRATESSYNEQFFGPGTRLTVL.